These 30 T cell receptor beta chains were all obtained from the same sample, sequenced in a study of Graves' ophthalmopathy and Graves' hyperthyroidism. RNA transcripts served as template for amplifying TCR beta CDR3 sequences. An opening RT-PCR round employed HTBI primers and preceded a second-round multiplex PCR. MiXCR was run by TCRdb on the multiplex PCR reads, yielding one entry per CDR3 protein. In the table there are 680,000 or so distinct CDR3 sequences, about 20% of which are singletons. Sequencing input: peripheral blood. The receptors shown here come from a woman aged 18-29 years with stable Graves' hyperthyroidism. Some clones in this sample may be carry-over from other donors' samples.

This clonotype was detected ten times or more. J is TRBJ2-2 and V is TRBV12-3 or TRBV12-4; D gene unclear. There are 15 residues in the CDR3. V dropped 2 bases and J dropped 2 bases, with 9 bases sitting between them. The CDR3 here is CASSLSLSNTGELFF. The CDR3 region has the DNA TGTGCCAGCAGTTTATCACTATCCAACACCGGGGAGCTGTTTTTT.

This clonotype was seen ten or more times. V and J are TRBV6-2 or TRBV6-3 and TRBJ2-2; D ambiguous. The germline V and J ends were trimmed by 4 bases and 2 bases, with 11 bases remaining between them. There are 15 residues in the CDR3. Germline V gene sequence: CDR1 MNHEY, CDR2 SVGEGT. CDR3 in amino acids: CASSFPLRNTGELFF. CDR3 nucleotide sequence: TGTGCCAGCAGTTTCCCACTCAGAAACACCGGGGAGCTGTTTTTT.

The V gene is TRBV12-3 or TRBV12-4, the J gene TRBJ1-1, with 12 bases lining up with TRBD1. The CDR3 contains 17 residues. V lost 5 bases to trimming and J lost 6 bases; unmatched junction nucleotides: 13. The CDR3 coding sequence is TGTGCCAGCAGTCCAGGGACAGGGGGCGCGGCGGACTCTGAAGCTTTCTTT. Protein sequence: CASSPGTGGAADSEAFF.

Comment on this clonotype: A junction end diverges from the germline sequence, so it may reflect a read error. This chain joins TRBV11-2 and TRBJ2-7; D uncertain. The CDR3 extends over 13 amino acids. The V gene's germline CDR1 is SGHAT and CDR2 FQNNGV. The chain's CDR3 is CASSLDREYVQYF. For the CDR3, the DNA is TGTGCCAGCAGCTTAGATAGGGAATACGTGCAGTACTTC.

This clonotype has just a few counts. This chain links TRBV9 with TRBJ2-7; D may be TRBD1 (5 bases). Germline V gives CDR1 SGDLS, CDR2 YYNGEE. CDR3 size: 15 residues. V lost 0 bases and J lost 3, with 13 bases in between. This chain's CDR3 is CASSVEVGAYYEQYF. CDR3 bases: TGTGCCAGCAGCGTAGAGGTAGGGGCCTACTACGAGCAGTACTTC.

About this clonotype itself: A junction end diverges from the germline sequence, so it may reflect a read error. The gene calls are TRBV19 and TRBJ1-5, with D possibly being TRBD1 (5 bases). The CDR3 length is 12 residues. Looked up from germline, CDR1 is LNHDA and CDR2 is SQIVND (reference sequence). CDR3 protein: CASSTDSQPQQF. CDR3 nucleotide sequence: TGTGCCAGTAGTACAGACAGTCAGCCCCAGCAGTTT.

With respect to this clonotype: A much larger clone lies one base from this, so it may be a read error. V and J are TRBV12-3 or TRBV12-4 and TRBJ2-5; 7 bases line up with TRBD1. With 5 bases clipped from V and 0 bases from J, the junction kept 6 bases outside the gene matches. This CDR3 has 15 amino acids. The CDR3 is CASSEGQAYQETQYF. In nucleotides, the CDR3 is TGTGCCAGCAGTGAAGGACAGGCGTACCAAGAGACCCAGTACTTC.

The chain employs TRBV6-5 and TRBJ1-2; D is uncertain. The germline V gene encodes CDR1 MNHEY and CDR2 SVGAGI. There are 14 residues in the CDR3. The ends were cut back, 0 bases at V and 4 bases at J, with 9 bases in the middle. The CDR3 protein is CASSYSIGIYGYTF. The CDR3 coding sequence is TGTGCCAGCAGTTACTCGATAGGCATCTATGGCTACACCTTC.

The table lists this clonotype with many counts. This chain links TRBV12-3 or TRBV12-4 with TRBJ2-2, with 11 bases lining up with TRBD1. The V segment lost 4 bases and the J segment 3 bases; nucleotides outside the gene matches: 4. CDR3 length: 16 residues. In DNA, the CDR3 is TGTGCCAGCAGTTCGGTGGGACAGGGGGACACCGGGGAGCTGTTTTTT. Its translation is CASSSVGQGDTGELFF.

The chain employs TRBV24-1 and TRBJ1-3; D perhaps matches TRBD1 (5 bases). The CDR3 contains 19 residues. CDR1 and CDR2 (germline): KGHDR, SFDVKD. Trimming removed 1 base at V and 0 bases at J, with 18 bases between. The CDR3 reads CATSDFRYWGQLSGNTIYF. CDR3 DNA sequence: TGTGCCACCAGTGATTTTCGATACTGGGGCCAGCTCTCTGGAAACACCATATATTTT.

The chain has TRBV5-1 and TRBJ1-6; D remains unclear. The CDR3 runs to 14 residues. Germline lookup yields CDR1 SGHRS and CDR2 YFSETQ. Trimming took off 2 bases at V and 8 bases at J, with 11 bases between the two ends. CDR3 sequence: CASSFKGLDSPLHF. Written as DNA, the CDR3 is TGCGCCAGCAGCTTCAAGGGTTTGGATTCACCCCTCCACTTT.

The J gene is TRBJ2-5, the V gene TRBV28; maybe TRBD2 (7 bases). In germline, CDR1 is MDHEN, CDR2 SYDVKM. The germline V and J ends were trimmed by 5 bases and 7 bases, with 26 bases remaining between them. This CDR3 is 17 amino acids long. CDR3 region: CASSPPVGGPWGGTQYF. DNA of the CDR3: TGTGCCAGCAGTCCCCCCGTGGGGGGGCCATGGGGAGGGACCCAGTACTTC.

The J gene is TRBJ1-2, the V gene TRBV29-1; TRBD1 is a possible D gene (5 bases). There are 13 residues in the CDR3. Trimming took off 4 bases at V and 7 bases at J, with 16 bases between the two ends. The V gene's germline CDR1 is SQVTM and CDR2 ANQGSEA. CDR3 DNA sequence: TGCAGCGTTGGTACCCCGGGGCGGAGTGGCTACACCTTC. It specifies CSVGTPGRSGYTF.

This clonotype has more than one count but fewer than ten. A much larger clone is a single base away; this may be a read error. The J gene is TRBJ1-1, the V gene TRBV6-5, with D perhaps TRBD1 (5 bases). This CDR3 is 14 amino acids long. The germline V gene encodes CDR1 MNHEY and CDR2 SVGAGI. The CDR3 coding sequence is TGTGCCAGCAGTTACCTCGACAGCAACACTGAAGCTTGCTTT. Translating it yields CASSYLDSNTEACF.

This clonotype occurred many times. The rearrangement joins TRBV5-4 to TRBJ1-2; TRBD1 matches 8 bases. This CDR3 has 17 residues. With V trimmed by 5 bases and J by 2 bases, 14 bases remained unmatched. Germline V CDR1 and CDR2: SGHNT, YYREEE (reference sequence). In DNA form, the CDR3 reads TGTGCCAGCAGTCGGGGGCAGGGGGCTCTTCCGAACTATGGCTACACCTTC. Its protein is CASSRGQGALPNYGYTF.

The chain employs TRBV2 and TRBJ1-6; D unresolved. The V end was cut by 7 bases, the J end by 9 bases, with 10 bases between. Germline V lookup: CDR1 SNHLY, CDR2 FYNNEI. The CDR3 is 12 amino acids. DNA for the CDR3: TGTGCCAGCACAGCCAACATTTCACCCCTCCACTTT. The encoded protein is CASTANISPLHF.

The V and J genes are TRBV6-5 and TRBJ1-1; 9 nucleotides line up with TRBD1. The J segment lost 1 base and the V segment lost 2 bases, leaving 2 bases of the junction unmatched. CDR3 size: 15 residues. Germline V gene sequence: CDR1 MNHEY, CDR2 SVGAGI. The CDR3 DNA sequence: TGTGCCAGCAGTTACGAACAGGGGGCGAACACTGAAGCTTTCTTT. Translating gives CASSYEQGANTEAFF.

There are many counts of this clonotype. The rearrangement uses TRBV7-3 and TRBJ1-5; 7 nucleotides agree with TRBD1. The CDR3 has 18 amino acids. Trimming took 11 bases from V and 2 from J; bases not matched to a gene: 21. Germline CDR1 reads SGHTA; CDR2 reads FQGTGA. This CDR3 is CARTNKTHRGRRNQPQHF. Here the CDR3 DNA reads TGTGCCCGAACCAATAAGACCCACAGGGGACGTCGCAATCAGCCCCAGCATTTT. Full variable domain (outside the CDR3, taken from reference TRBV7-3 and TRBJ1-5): GAGVSQTPSNKVTEKGKYVELRCDPISGHTALYWYRQSLGQGPEFLIYFQGTGAADDSGLPNDRFFAVRPEGSVSTLKIQRTERGDSAVYLCARTNKTHRGRRNQPQHFGDGTRLSIL.

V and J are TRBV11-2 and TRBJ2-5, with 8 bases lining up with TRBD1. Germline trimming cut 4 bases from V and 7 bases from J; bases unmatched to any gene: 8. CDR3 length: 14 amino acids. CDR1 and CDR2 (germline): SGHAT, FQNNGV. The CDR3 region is CASSSLQGVGTQYF. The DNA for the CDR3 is TGTGCCAGCAGCTCGCTACAGGGGGTGGGGACCCAGTACTTC.

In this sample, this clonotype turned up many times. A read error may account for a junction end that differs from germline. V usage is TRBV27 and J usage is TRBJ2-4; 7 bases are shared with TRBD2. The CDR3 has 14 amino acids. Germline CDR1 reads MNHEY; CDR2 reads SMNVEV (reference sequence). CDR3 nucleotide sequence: TGTGCCAGCAGTCCTAGCGGTGCCAAAAACATTAAGTACTTC. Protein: CASSPSGAKNIKYF.

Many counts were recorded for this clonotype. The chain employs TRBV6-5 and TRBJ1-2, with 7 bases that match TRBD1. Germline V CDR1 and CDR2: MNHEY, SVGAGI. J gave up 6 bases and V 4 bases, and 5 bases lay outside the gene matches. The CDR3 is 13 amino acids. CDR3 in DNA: TGTGCCAGCAGTTCCGGACAGGCGAATGGCTACACCTTC. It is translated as CASSSGQANGYTF.

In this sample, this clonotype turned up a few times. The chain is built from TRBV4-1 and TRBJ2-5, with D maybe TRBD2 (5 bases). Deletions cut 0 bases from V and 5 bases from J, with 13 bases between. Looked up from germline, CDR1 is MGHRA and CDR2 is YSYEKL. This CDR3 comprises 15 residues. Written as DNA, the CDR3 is TGCGCCAGCAGCCAAGAAGGTACTCCGGGGGAGACCCAGTACTTC. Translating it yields CASSQEGTPGETQYF.

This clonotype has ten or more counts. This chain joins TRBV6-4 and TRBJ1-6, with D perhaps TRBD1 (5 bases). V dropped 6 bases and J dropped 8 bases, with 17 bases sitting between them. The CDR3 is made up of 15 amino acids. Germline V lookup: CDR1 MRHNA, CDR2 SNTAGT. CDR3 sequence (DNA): TGTGCCAGCAGCTCCGACAGCGGCTGGGATTCACCCCTCCACTTT. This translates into CASSSDSGWDSPLHF.

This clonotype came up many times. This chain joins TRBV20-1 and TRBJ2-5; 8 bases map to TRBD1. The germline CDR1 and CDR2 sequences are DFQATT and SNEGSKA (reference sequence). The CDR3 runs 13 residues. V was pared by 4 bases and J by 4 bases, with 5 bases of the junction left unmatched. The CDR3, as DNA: TGCAGTGCTAACGACAGGGGTGGAGAGACCCAGTACTTC. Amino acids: CSANDRGGETQYF.

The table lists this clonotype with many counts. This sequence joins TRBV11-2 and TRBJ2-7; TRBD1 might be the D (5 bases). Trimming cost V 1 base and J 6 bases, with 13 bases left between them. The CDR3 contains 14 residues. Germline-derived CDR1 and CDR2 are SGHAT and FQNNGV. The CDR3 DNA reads TGTGCCAGCAGCTTAGTGGTCCAGGGCGGCGAGCAGTACTTC. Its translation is CASSLVVQGGEQYF.

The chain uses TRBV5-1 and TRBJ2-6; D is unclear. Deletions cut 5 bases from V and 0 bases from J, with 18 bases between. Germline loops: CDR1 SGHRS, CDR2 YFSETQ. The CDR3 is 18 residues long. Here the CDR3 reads CASSLGLAAYSGANVLTF. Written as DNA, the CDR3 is TGCGCCAGCAGTCTGGGCTTGGCGGCTTACTCTGGGGCCAACGTCCTGACTTTC. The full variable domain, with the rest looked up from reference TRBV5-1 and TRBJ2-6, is KAGVTQTPRYLIKTRGQQVTLSCSPISGHRSVSWYQQTPGQGLQFLFEYFSETQRNKGNFPGRFSGRQFSNSRSEMNVSTLELGDSALYLCASSLGLAAYSGANVLTFGAGSRLTVL.

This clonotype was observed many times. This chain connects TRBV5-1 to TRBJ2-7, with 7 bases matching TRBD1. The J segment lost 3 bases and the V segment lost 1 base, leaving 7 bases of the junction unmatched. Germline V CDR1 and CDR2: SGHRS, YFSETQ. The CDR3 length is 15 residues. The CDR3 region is CASSLRGQRDYEQYF. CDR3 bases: TGCGCCAGCAGCTTGAGGGGACAGAGAGACTACGAGCAGTACTTC.

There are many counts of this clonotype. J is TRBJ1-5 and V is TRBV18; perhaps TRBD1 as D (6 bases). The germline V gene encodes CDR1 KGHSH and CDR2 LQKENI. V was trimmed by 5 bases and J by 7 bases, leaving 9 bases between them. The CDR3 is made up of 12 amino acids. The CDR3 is CASSSQGQPQHF. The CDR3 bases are TGTGCCAGCTCATCACAGGGACAGCCCCAGCATTTT. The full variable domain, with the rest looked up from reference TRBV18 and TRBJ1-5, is NAGVMQNPRHLVRRRGQEARLRCSPMKGHSHVYWYRQLPEEGLKFMVYLQKENIIDESGMPKERFSAEFPKEGPSILRIQQVVRGDSAAYFCASSSQGQPQHFGDGTRLSIL.

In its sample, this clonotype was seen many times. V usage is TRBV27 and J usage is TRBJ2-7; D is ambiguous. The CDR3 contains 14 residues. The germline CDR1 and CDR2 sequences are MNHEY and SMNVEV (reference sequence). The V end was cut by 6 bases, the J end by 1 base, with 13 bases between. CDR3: CASSFHETSYEQYF. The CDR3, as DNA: TGTGCCAGCAGCTTTCACGAAACTTCCTACGAGCAGTACTTC.

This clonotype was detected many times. CDR3 coding DNA: TGTGCCTGGACCCCCGGCGGGCACACTGAAGCTTTCTTT. Its protein product is CAWTPGGHTEAFF. The chain joins TRBV30 to TRBJ1-1, with D uncertain. Germline V lookup: CDR1 GTSNPN, CDR2 SVGIG (reference sequence). V was clipped by 4 bases and J by 3 bases, with 12 bases between them. The CDR3 extends over 13 amino acids.